A single sample is the source of the 6 T cell receptor beta chains below, sequenced in a study of regulatory T cells in long-lasting Graves disease. Time point denoted: persistent/refractory GD, antithyroid drugs over 5 years with positive TRAb. The TCR library was made from RNA that had been extracted from PBMCs in TRIzol. Relying on iRepertoire HTBI primers and Arm-PCR of CDR3 regions, the team built TCR beta libraries. TCRdb reprocessed the multiplex PCR reads via MiXCR and lists one record per CDR3 protein. The sample lists approximately 440,000 distinct CDR3 sequences, less than 25% occurring once. Material: peripheral blood mononuclear cells (PBMCs), obtained when the disease was refractory, from a patient treated with antithyroid drugs. All receptors come from a female donor with Graves disease.

This clonotype has ten or more counts. V is TRBV11-3 and J is TRBJ2-2; D possibly corresponds to TRBD1 (5 bases). Trimming stripped 1 base from V and 1 base from J, with 7 bases between. This CDR3 comprises 15 residues. The V gene's germline CDR1 is SGHNT and CDR2 YENEEA. This CDR3 reads CASSLGQRNTGELFF. The CDR3 DNA reads TGTGCCAGCAGCTTAGGACAGAGGAACACCGGGGAGCTGTTTTTT.

This sequence joins TRBV30 and TRBJ1-1; 8 bases align to TRBD1. The CDR3 consists of 15 residues. Trimming cost V 4 bases and J 4 bases; bases outside gene matches: 11. Germline-derived CDR1 and CDR2 are GTSNPN and SVGIG (reference sequence). The CDR3 DNA follows: TGTGCCTGGAAGATATCGGACAGGGTGATCACTGAAGCTTTCTTT. It is translated as CAWKISDRVITEAFF.

This clonotype was observed many times. This chain links TRBV11-2 with TRBJ1-4; D ambiguous. V dropped 5 bases and J dropped 8 bases, with 21 bases sitting between them. Looked up from germline, CDR1 is SGHAT and CDR2 is FQNNGV. This CDR3 contains 16 residues. This CDR3 is CASSPTGSTRREKLFF. The CDR3 DNA follows: TGTGCCAGCAGCCCGACCGGGTCTACCAGAAGGGAAAAACTGTTTTTT. Full variable domain (outside the CDR3, taken from reference TRBV11-2 and TRBJ1-4): EAGVAQSPRYKIIEKRQSVAFWCNPISGHATLYWYQQILGQGPKLLIQFQNNGVVDDSQLPKDRFSAERLKGVDSTLKIQPAKLEDSAVYLCASSPTGSTRREKLFFGSGTQLSVL.

The CDR3 spells CASSRLQGSGSGANVLTF. The CDR3 DNA reads TGTGCCAGCAGTAGACTTCAGGGTTCAGGCTCTGGGGCCAACGTCCTGACTTTC. The chain recombines TRBV6-1 with TRBJ2-6, with a tentative D call TRBD1 (5 bases). Per the germline V gene, CDR1 is MNHNS and CDR2 is SASEGT. Trimming cost V 5 bases and J 0 bases, with 17 bases left between them. The CDR3 is made up of 18 amino acids.

V usage is TRBV19 and J usage is TRBJ2-7; 8 bases agree with TRBD1. Losses at the gene ends were 3 bases for V and 2 bases for J; bases not matched to a gene: 3. Germline CDR1 is LNHDA and CDR2 is SQIVND (reference sequence). This CDR3 has 14 amino acids. This CDR3 is CASSMGTGPYEQYF. In DNA, the CDR3 is TGTGCCAGTAGTATGGGGACAGGCCCCTACGAGCAGTACTTC.

A word on this clonotype: This sequence may be a read error, since a much larger clone differs from it by one base. The rearrangement links TRBV2 to TRBJ1-1; TRBD1 matches 7 bases. The length of the CDR3 is 13 residues. From germline, CDR1 is SNHLY and CDR2 FYNNEI. The chain's CDR3 is CASRDRLNTGAFF. CDR3 sequence (DNA): TGTGCCAGCAGGGACAGGTTGAACACTGGAGCTTTCTTT.